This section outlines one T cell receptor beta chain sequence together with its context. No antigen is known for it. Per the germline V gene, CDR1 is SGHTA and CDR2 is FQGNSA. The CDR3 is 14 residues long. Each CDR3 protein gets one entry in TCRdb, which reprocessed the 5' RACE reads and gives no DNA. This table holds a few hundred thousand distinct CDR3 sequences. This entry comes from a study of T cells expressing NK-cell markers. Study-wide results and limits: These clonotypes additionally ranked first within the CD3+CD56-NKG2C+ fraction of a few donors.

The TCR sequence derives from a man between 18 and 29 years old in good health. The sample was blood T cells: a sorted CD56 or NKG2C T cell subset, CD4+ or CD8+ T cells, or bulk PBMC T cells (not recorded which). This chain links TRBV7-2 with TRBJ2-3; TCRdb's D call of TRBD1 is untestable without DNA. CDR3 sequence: CASTLQGSTDTQYF.